A selection of T cell receptor beta chains follows, all from one sample in a study of regulatory T cells in long-lasting Graves disease. From the multiplex PCR reads, TCRdb called clonotypes with MiXCR, one entry per CDR3 protein. The sample lists approximately 690,000 distinct CDR3 sequences; about 32% were seen once. The specimen comprised peripheral blood mononuclear cells (PBMCs), sampled when the disease was refractory, from a patient treated with antithyroid drugs. The receptors were sampled from a female donor with Graves disease. Each CDR3 is given with its conserved first and last residue.

TRBV11-2 | CASSFAGDTYGYTF
TRBV12-3/TRBV12-4 | CASRSPGQGTYSNQPQHF
TRBV5-1 | CASSPVGGQQPQHF
TRBV30 | CAWSGLAGGPQYF
TRBV6-2/TRBV6-3 | CASSYSMTGGTDTQYF
TRBV5-6 | CASSFRAGPNIQYF
TRBV7-2 | CASTLEDDGYTF
TRBV5-1 | CASSLDGAGQPQHF
TRBV19 | CASRTGMGNYGYTF
TRBV6-1 | CASRPDRPYEQYF
TRBV18 | CASSLRTDSSWETQYF
TRBV20-1 | CSATRLPFVADTQYF
TRBV28 | CASPPPRLAGGSTDTQYF
TRBV19 | CASSKDRQSSYEQYF
TRBV6-5 | CASSYSDSLYGYTF
TRBV6-2/TRBV6-3 | CASSSRTGGMFLYNEQFF
TRBV28 | CASSRRGGATEAFF
TRBV29-1 | CSVPDRVNTEAFF
TRBV20-1 | CGVVAKNIQYF
TRBV9 | CASSVGGWGNSPLHF
TRBV30 | CAWTRREAGELFF
TRBV7-9 | CASSLVAGRQAFF
TRBV6-1 | CASSVGTGSSGYTF
TRBV28 | CASSSDRWGENTGELFF
TRBV28 | CASSPLGGDYGYTF
TRBV3-1 | CASSQGIAGATKQYF
TRBV27 | CASSWEALSYNEQFF
TRBV29-1 | CSAGGQVDYGYTF
TRBV24-1 | CATSEPGPKTCEQYF
TRBV28 | CASSIGHSNQPQHF
TRBV10-3 | CAISGGSSEQYF
TRBV28 | CASSLLAYEQFF
TRBV29-1 | CSFHYPSSYNEQFF
TRBV6-1 | CASSARGRWTEAFF
TRBV28 | CASSPRVEQYF
TRBV20-1 | CSAPAASGTGELFF
TRBV5-1 | CASSLAAGLDKNIQYF
TRBV6-1 | CASSPQPGVSYTF
TRBV5-1 | CASRLADYNNEQFF
TRBV2 | CASSALAADTQYF
TRBV5-1 | CASRGDREAKAFF
TRBV10-3 | CAIRQELMGTEAFF
TRBV9 | CASSVESASHFEQYF
TRBV12-3/TRBV12-4 | CASSFPKRGNSGNTIYF
TRBV20-1 | CSASSPGGDYGYTF
TRBV24-1 | CATSDSRGRALNEQFF
TRBV5-1 | CASSLEGTKNIQYF
TRBV3-1 | CASKGRGAGANVLTF
TRBV25-1 | CASIRGETQYF
TRBV2 | CARRGTANTGELFF
TRBV12-3/TRBV12-4 | CASTLGVETQYF
TRBV25-1 | CASSDGGFGAFF
TRBV5-1 | CASSRGPCADTGELFF
TRBV28 | CASSLPGQGSVTEAFF